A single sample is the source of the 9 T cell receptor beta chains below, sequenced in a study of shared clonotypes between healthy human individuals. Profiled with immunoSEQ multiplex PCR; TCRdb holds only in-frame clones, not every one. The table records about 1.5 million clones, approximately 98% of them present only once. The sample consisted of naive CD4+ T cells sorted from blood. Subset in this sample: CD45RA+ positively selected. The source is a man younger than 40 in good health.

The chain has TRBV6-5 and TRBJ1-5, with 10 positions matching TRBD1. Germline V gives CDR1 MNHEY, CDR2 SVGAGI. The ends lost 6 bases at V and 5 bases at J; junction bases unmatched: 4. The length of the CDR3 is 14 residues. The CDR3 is CASRPGQGYQPQHF. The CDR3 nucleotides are TGTGCCAGCAGGCCGGGACAGGGGTATCAGCCCCAGCATTTT.

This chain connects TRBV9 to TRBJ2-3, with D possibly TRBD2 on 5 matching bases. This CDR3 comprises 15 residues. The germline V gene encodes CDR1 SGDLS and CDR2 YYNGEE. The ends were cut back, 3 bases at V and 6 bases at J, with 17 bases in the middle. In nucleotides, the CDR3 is TGTGCCAGCAGCGCCCACCCGACGGGATCGGATACGCAGTATTTT. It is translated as CASSAHPTGSDTQYF.

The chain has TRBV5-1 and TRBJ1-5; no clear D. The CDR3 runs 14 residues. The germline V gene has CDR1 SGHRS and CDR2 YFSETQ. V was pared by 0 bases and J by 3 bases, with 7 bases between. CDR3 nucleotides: TGCGCCAGCAGCTTGGCGGGAGACAATCAGCCCCAGCATTTT. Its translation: CASSLAGDNQPQHF. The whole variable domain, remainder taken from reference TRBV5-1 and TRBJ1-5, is KAGVTQTPRYLIKTRGQQVTLSCSPISGHRSVSWYQQTPGQGLQFLFEYFSETQRNKGNFPGRFSGRQFSNSRSEMNVSTLELGDSALYLCASSLAGDNQPQHFGDGTRLSIL.

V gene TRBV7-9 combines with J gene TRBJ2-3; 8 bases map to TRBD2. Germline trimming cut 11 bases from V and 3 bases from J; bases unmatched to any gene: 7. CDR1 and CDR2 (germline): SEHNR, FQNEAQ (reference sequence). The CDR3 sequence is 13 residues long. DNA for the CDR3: TGTGCCTCCTCGGGAGGGCCGACAGATACGCAGTATTTT. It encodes CASSGGPTDTQYF.

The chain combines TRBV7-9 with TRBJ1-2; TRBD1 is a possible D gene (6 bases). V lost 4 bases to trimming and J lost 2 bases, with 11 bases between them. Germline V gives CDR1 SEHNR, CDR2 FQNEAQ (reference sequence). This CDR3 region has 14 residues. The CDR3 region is CASSYREMNYGYTF. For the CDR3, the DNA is TGTGCCAGCAGCTACAGGGAGATGAACTATGGCTACACCTTC. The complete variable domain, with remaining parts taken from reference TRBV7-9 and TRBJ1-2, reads DTGVSQNPRHKITKRGQNVTFRCDPISEHNRLYWYRQTLGQGPEFLTYFQNEAQLEKSRLLSDRFSAERPKGSFSTLEIQRTEQGDSAMYLCASSYREMNYGYTFGSGTRLTVV.

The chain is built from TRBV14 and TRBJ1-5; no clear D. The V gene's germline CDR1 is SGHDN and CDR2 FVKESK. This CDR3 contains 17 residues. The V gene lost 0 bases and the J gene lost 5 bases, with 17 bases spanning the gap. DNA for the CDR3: TGTGCCAGCAGCCAAGATAAGGAGCGGTCCGATGATCAGCCCCAGCATTTT. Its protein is CASSQDKERSDDQPQHF.

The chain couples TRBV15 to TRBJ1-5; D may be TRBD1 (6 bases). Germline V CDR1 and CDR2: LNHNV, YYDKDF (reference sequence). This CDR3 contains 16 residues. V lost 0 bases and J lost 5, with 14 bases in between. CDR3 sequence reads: CATSRDLGGGYQPQHF. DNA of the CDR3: TGTGCCACCAGCAGAGATTTGGGGGGCGGATATCAGCCCCAGCATTTT.

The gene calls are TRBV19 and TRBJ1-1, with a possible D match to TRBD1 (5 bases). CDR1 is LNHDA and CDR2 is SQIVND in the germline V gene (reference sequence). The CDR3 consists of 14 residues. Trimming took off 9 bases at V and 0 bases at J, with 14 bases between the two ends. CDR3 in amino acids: CASTRQNMNTEAFF. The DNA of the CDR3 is TGTGCCAGCACCCGACAGAACATGAACACTGAAGCTTTCTTT.

CDR3 residues: CASNPYGDNTDTQYF. The CDR3 DNA follows: TGTGCCAGCAACCCTTACGGTGACAACACAGATACGCAGTATTTT. The chain joins TRBV9 to TRBJ2-3; no firm D call. V was trimmed by 6 bases and J by 2 bases, leaving 16 bases between them. The CDR3 is 15 residues long. Germline values: CDR1 SGDLS, CDR2 YYNGEE. The variable domain in full, with the rest retrieved from reference TRBV9 and TRBJ2-3, is DSGVTQTPKHLITATGQRVTLRCSPRSGDLSVYWYQQSLDQGLQFLIQYYNGEERAKGNILERFSAQQFPDLHSELNLSSLELGDSALYFCASNPYGDNTDTQYFGPGTRLTVL.